A single T cell receptor beta chain is shown here with its context. TCRdb reprocessed the reads via MiXCR and lists one record per CDR3 protein. Of roughly 150,000 distinct CDR3 sequences in the sample, about 20% were seen once. The data were obtained in a study of T cell repertoires in cytomegalovirus infection. Study as a whole: Public TCR beta signatures were indicative of both CMV infection and a matching HLA type.

Germline V gives CDR1 SGHKS, CDR2 YYEKEE (reference sequence). The CDR3 sequence is 15 residues long. V lost 0 bases and J lost 0, with 10 bases in between. The TCR originated in a human donor in good health (CMV status not recorded). Some clones in this sample may be carry-over from other donors' samples. Sample: PBMCs. V is TRBV5-5 and J is TRBJ2-7; D may match TRBD1 or TRBD2 (5 bases each). CDR3 in DNA: TGTGCCAGCAGCTTGGTCGGGACGAGCTCCTACGAGCAGTACTTC. Amino acids: CASSLVGTSSYEQYF.